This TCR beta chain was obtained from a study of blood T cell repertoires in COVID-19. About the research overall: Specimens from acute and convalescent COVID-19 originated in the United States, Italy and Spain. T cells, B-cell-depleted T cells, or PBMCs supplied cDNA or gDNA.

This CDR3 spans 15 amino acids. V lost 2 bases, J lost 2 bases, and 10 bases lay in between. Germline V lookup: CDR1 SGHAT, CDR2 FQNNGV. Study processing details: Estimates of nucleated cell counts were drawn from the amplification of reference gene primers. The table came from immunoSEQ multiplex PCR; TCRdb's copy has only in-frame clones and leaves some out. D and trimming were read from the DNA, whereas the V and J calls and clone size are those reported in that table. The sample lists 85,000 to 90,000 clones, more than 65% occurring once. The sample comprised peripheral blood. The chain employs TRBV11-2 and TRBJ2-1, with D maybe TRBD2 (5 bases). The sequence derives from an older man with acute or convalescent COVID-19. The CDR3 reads CASSLREYTYNEQFF. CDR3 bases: TGTGCCAGCAGCTTAAGGGAGTACACCTACAATGAGCAGTTCTTC.